The 20 T cell receptor beta chains in this list originate from one sample, sequenced in a study of T cell repertoires in cytomegalovirus infection. The antigens for these receptors are not known. TCRdb passed the reads through MiXCR, listing each CDR3 protein once. Of some 350,000 distinct CDR3 sequences listed, 25% to 35% are singletons. Sequenced material: cultured PBMCs, taken from culture after CMV antigen stimulation. The receptors come from a human donor in good health (CMV status not recorded). Some clones in this sample may be carry-over from other donors' samples.

V is TRBV6-5 and J is TRBJ1-2; TRBD1 might be the D (6 bases). Germline CDR1 reads MNHEY; CDR2 reads SVGAGI. CDR3 length equals 15 residues. The ends were cut back, 4 bases at V and 1 base at J, with 13 bases in the middle. The CDR3 DNA reads as TGTGCCAGCAGTTCGTCAGGGGCTCGTAACTATGGCTACACCTTC. Encoded protein: CASSSSGARNYGYTF.

This clonotype was seen a handful of times. The V gene is TRBV28, the J gene TRBJ1-1, with TRBD1 matching over 8 bases. The V gene's germline CDR1 is MDHEN and CDR2 SYDVKM. This CDR3 region has 15 residues. J gave up 4 bases and V 6 bases, and 10 bases lay outside the gene matches. Here the CDR3 DNA reads TGTGCCAGCAGACTTCCTCAGGGGGCTGGCACTGAAGCTTTCTTT. It codes for CASRLPQGAGTEAFF. The whole variable domain, filled in from reference TRBV28 and TRBJ1-1, reads DVKVTQSSRYLVKRTGEKVFLECVQDMDHENMFWYRQDPGLGLRLIYFSYDVKMKEKGDIPEGYSVSREKKERFSLILESASTNQTSMYLCASRLPQGAGTEAFFGQGTRLTVV.

This chain connects TRBV7-8 to TRBJ2-1, with D possibly matching TRBD2 (5 bases). V was cut by 3 bases and J by 0 bases, with 12 bases left in between. The CDR3 length is 16 residues. Germline V CDR1 and CDR2: SGHVS, FQNEAQ. The CDR3 DNA reads as TGTGCCAGCAGCTTCAGAGCGGAGAGCTCCTACAATGAGCAGTTCTTC. Encoded protein: CASSFRAESSYNEQFF. Complete variable domain (other parts from reference TRBV7-8 and TRBJ2-1): GAGVSQSPRYKVAKRGQDVALRCDPISGHVSLFWYQQALGQGPEFLTYFQNEAQLDKSGLPSDRFFAERPEGSVSTLKIQRTQQEDSAVYLCASSFRAESSYNEQFFGPGTRLTVL.

The rearrangement uses TRBV20-1 and TRBJ2-6, with 8 nucleotides matching TRBD1. The V segment lost 5 bases and the J segment 0 bases; nucleotides outside the gene matches: 6. This CDR3 contains 16 residues. Germline CDR1 reads DFQATT; CDR2 reads SNEGSKA (reference sequence). CDR3: CSALRQGSSGANVLTF. The CDR3 region has the DNA TGCAGTGCTCTACGACAGGGGTCCTCTGGGGCCAACGTCCTGACTTTC.

This clonotype was observed a few times. The V gene is TRBV12-3 or TRBV12-4, the J gene TRBJ1-2; no clear D. Deletions cut 3 bases from V and 8 bases from J, with 7 bases between. This CDR3 comprises 11 residues. For the CDR3, the DNA is TGTGCCAGCAGTTTCGGATTGGGCTACACCTTC. Its protein product is CASSFGLGYTF.

This chain uses TRBV7-9 with TRBJ2-7, with D perhaps being TRBD1 or TRBD2 (5 bases each). Trimming left V 5 bases short and J 7 bases short, with 12 bases between. The CDR3 extends over 12 amino acids. CDR1 is SEHNR, CDR2 FQNEAQ, per germline (reference sequence). For the CDR3, the DNA is TGTGCCAGCAGCCAGGGAGAACAGGAGCAGTACTTC. It yields the protein CASSQGEQEQYF.

The J gene is TRBJ1-1, the V gene TRBV28; D unresolved. V shed 4 bases and J shed 5 bases, with 17 bases lying between them. Germline V gene data show CDR1 as MDHEN and CDR2 as SYDVKM. The CDR3 covers 15 residues. The CDR3 spells CASSSYSWGRTEAFF. CDR3 sequence (DNA): TGTGCCAGCAGTTCCTATTCGTGGGGAAGGACTGAAGCTTTCTTT.

This clonotype was seen a few times. The chain combines TRBV12-3 or TRBV12-4 with TRBJ1-4; TRBD1 aligns across 7 bases. The junction had 1 base not matched to a gene; V was cut back by 6 bases and J by 0 bases. This CDR3 has 14 amino acids. CDR3 protein: CASSGTATNEKLFF. Here the CDR3 DNA reads TGTGCCAGCAGCGGGACAGCAACTAATGAAAAACTGTTTTTT.

This clonotype was counted ten times or more. This rearrangement joins TRBV28 to TRBJ2-1, with D hard to call. The CDR3 is made up of 11 amino acids. Looked up from germline, CDR1 is MDHEN and CDR2 is SYDVKM. Trimming removed 6 bases at V and 4 bases at J, with 4 bases between. The CDR3 DNA is TGTGCCAGCAGGAAGTACAATGAGCAGTTCTTC. This translates into CASRKYNEQFF.

This sequence joins TRBV24-1 and TRBJ1-2, with 7 bases fitting TRBD1. V lost 4 bases, J lost 8 bases, and 6 bases stayed unmatched. The germline CDR1 and CDR2 sequences are KGHDR and SFDVKD. CDR3 length: 13 amino acids. This chain's CDR3 is CATSDPGQEGYTF. The CDR3 DNA follows: TGTGCCACCAGTGACCCCGGACAGGAAGGCTACACCTTC.

This clonotype showed up just a few times. V is TRBV5-6 and J is TRBJ1-5; no definite D call. CDR1 and CDR2 from the germline V gene are SGHDT and YYEEEE. The CDR3 is 14 amino acids. V gave up 3 bases and J gave up 7 bases, with 14 bases separating them. CDR3 coding DNA: TGTGCCAGCAGCTCATGGGCCTTGGGGCAGCCCCAGCATTTT. This sequence encodes CASSSWALGQPQHF.

This chain uses TRBV5-1 with TRBJ1-4; the D is unclear. V shed 0 bases and J shed 12 bases, with 12 bases lying between them. CDR1 is SGHRS, CDR2 YFSETQ, per germline. The CDR3 has 13 residues. CDR3 protein: CASSLGRIDELFF. CDR3 coding DNA: TGCGCCAGCAGCTTGGGACGGATTGACGAACTGTTTTTT.

This clonotype came up a few times. The chain recombines TRBV7-2 with TRBJ2-3, with D maybe TRBD1 (5 bases). Germline V gene data show CDR1 as SGHTA and CDR2 as FQGNSA. This CDR3 contains 13 residues. The ends were cut back, 3 bases at V and 5 bases at J, with 9 bases in the middle. CDR3 sequence (DNA): TGTGCCAGCAGCTTGAACAGGAAAGATACGCAGTATTTT. Protein sequence: CASSLNRKDTQYF. The variable domain in full, completed from reference TRBV7-2 and TRBJ2-3, reads GAGVSQSPSNKVTEKGKDVELRCDPISGHTALYWYRQSLGQGLEFLIYFQGNSAPDKSGLPSDRFSAERTGGSVSTLTIQRTQQEDSAVYLCASSLNRKDTQYFGPGTRLTVL.

The rearrangement links TRBV5-6 to TRBJ1-2, with 7 bases lining up with TRBD1. Germline V gene lookup returns CDR1 SGHDT and CDR2 YYEEEE. V was clipped by 0 bases and J by 3 bases; unmatched bases: 11. The CDR3 extends over 17 amino acids. The CDR3 loop reads CASSLASALRGDYGYTF. DNA for the CDR3: TGTGCCAGCAGCTTGGCCAGTGCCCTCAGGGGGGACTATGGCTACACCTTC.

On this clonotype: One base away lies a much larger clone, so this may be a sequencing read error. The CDR3: CANRRTGDNSPLHF. The CDR3 region has the DNA TGTGCCAACAGGAGGACAGGGGACAATTCACCCCTCCACTTT. The rearrangement joins TRBV6-1 to TRBJ1-6; 9 bases agree with TRBD1. The V segment lost 10 bases and the J segment 7 bases; nucleotides outside the gene matches: 8. This CDR3 comprises 14 residues. Per germline, CDR1 MNHNS and CDR2 SASEGT.

In this sample, this clonotype turned up a few times. The chain couples TRBV12-3 or TRBV12-4 to TRBJ1-2; D remains unclear. Trimming stripped 3 bases from V and 7 bases from J, with 12 bases between. The CDR3 has 13 residues. In nucleotides, the CDR3 is TGTGCCAGCAGTTTGTTGACGTTTTTTGGCTACACCTTC. This gives the protein CASSLLTFFGYTF.

The sample holds a few counts of this clonotype. The genes are TRBV18 and TRBJ2-5; D is possibly TRBD1 (6 bases). This CDR3 comprises 17 residues. Trimming cost V 0 bases and J 0 bases, with 14 bases left between them. Germline V gives CDR1 KGHSH, CDR2 LQKENI. CDR3 DNA: TGTGCCAGCTCACCACCAGCCGGGACACCCGACCAAGAGACCCAGTACTTC. Its translation: CASSPPAGTPDQETQYF. Complete variable domain (other parts from reference TRBV18 and TRBJ2-5): NAGVMQNPRHLVRRRGQEARLRCSPMKGHSHVYWYRQLPEEGLKFMVYLQKENIIDESGMPKERFSAEFPKEGPSILRIQQVVRGDSAAYFCASSPPAGTPDQETQYFGPGTRLLVL.

This clonotype was seen a handful of times. V and J are TRBV5-4 and TRBJ1-6, with TRBD1 matching 10 bases. Germline V CDR1 and CDR2: SGHNT, YYREEE (reference sequence). This CDR3 contains 14 residues. V lost 4 bases and J lost 10; bases outside the gene matches: 5. CDR3 region: CASSTGQGMSPLHF. The CDR3 DNA follows: TGTGCCAGCAGCACGGGACAGGGGATGTCACCCCTCCACTTT.

This rearrangement joins TRBV7-9 to TRBJ1-3, with a tentative D call TRBD1 (5 bases). The germline V gene has CDR1 SEHNR and CDR2 FQNEAQ (reference sequence). V was shortened by 5 bases and J by 6 bases, with 17 bases between the two germline ends. This CDR3 has 15 residues. In nucleotides, the CDR3 is TGTGCCAGCAGCACTCGCGGGACGAACGAAAACACCATATATTTT. Translating gives CASSTRGTNENTIYF.

The genes are TRBV12-3 or TRBV12-4 and TRBJ1-1; TRBD1 aligns across 9 bases. The CDR3 runs to 17 residues. Trimming at V came to 6 bases and at J to 4 bases, leaving 15 bases not matched to a gene. CDR3 in amino acids: CASRRGQGTMKGTEAFF. The CDR3 DNA reads TGTGCCAGCAGGCGCGGACAGGGGACCATGAAGGGCACTGAAGCTTTCTTT.